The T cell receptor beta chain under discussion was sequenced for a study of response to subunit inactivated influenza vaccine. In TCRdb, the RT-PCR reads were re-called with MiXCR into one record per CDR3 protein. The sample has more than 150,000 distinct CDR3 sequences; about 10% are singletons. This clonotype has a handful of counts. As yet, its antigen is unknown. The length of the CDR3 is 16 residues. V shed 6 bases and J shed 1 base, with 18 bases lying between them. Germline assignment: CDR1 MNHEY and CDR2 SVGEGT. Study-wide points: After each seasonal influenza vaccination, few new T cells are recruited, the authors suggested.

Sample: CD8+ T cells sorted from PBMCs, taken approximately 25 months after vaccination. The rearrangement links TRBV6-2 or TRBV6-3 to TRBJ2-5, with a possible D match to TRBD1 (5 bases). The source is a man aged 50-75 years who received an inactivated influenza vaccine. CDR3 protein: CASRELGNRLQETQYF. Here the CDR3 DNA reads TGTGCCAGCAGGGAACTGGGAAACAGGCTCCAAGAGACCCAGTACTTC.